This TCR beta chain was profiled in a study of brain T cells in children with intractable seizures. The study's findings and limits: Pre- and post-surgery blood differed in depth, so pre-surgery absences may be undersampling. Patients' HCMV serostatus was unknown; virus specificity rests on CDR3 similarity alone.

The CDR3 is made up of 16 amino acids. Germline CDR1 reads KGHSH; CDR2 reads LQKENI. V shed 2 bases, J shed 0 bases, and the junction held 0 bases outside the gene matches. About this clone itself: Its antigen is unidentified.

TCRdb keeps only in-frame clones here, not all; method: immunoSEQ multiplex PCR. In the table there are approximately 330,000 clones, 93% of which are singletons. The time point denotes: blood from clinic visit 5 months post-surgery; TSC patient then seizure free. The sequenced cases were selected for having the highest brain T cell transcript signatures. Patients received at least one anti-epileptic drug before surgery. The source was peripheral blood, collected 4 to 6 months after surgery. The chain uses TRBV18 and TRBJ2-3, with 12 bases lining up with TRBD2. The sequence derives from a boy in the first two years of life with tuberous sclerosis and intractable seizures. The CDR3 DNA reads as TGTGCCAGCTCACCAGGACTAGCGGGGAGCACAGATACGCAGTATTTT. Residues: CASSPGLAGSTDTQYF.